This TCR beta chain derives from a study of T cells in Graves' hyperthyroidism and ophthalmopathy. It was uncontrolled infection, other autoimmune disease, pregnancy or lactation that excluded patients. Amplification of TCR beta CDR3 regions used RNA as the template. The HTBI set primed first-round TCR CDR3 RT-PCR. One entry per CDR3 protein, called by TCRdb with MiXCR from the multiplex PCR reads. Among around 500,000 distinct CDR3 sequences listed, about 15% were seen once. The length of the CDR3 is 16 residues. Germline CDR1 reads SEHNR; CDR2 reads FQNEAQ (reference sequence). V lost 5 bases, J lost 5 bases, and 10 bases stayed unmatched.

The chain employs TRBV7-9 and TRBJ1-5; 9 nucleotides line up with TRBD1. The clonotype originates from a young woman with Graves' hyperthyroidism. Material for sequencing was blood. CDR3 bases: TGTGCCAGCAGCCGTAGTAGGACAGGGGCTCATCAGCCCCAGCATTTT. Translation gives CASSRSRTGAHQPQHF.